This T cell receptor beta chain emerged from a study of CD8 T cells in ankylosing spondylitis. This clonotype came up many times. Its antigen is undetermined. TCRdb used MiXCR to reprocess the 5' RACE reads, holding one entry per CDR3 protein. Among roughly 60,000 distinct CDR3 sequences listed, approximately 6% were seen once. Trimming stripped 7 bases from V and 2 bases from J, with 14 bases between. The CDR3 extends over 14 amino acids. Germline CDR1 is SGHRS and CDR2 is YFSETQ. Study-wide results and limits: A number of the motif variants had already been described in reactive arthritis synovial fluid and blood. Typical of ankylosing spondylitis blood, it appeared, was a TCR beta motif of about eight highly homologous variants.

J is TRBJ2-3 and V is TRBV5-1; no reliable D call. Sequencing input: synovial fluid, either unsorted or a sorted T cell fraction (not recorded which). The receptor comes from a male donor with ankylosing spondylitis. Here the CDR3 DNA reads TGCGCCAGCCGACACACCGTGGACACAGATACGCAGTATTTT. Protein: CASRHTVDTDTQYF.